Presented here are 17 T cell receptor beta chains from one specimen sequenced in a study of technical replicates of blood from several donors. The repertoire was sequenced with immunoSEQ multiplex PCR; TCRdb's copy has only in-frame clones and lacks some. The sample consists of around 76,000 clones, 80% to 95% of them appearing once. Sequenced material: T cells isolated from PBMCs. The receptors were gathered from a human donor in good health.

This chain links TRBV6-6 with TRBJ2-1; TRBD2 agrees at 8 bases. This CDR3 spans 16 amino acids. The V gene end was trimmed by 1 base and the J gene end by 4 bases; junction bases not matched to a gene: 6. Germline V gene lookup returns CDR1 MNHNY and CDR2 SVGAGI (reference sequence). DNA of the CDR3: TGTGCCAGCAGTTACTACCTAGCGGGCCTATACAATGAGCAGTTCTTC. This translates into CASSYYLAGLYNEQFF.

The rearrangement links TRBV9 to TRBJ1-4; 7 positions agree with TRBD1. Unmatched junction bases numbered 2, after V lost 6 bases and J lost 0 bases. This CDR3 has 14 residues. CDR1 and CDR2 from the germline V gene are SGDLS and YYNGEE. The CDR3 sequence: CASTDRATNEKLFF. CDR3 DNA: TGTGCCAGCACCGACAGGGCAACTAATGAAAAACTGTTTTTT.

Written as DNA, the CDR3 is TGTGCCAGCTCACCACCAACAGGGATAGTTGGTGGAAACACCATATATTTT. It codes for CASSPPTGIVGGNTIYF. V and J are TRBV18 and TRBJ1-3, with TRBD1 as a possible D gene (6 bases). The CDR3 sequence is 17 residues long. V was cut by 0 bases and J by 3 bases, with 15 bases left in between. Germline V gene sequence: CDR1 KGHSH, CDR2 LQKENI.

This clone was detected only once. The chain couples TRBV7-9 to TRBJ2-5, with D perhaps TRBD1 (6 bases). CDR3 length: 13 amino acids. Germline lookup yields CDR1 SEHNR and CDR2 FQNEAQ (reference sequence). V lost 3 bases and J lost 6, with 11 bases in between. For the CDR3, the DNA is TGTGCCAGCAGCTTGCGACAGGACAAGACCCAGTACTTC. It specifies CASSLRQDKTQYF. The whole variable domain, remainder taken from reference TRBV7-9 and TRBJ2-5, is DTGVSQNPRHKITKRGQNVTFRCDPISEHNRLYWYRQTLGQGPEFLTYFQNEAQLEKSRLLSDRFSAERPKGSFSTLEIQRTEQGDSAMYLCASSLRQDKTQYFGPGTRLLVL.

The chain uses TRBV27 and TRBJ2-2, with D unresolved. Germline V gene data show CDR1 as MNHEY and CDR2 as SMNVEV (reference sequence). CDR3 length: 13 residues. V was clipped by 5 bases and J by 7 bases, with 11 bases between them. CDR3 nucleotide sequence: TGTGCCAGCAGTATTCTGTATTACGGGGAGCTGTTTTTT. Protein product: CASSILYYGELFF.

The chain joins TRBV15 to TRBJ1-4; TRBD1 matches at 8 bases. J lost 5 bases, V lost 4 bases, and 3 bases had no gene match. Germline V gene data show CDR1 as LNHNV and CDR2 as YYDKDF (reference sequence). The CDR3 contains 14 residues. The DNA for the CDR3 is TGTGCCACCAGCACGGACAGGGAAAATGAAAAACTGTTTTTT. Translating gives CATSTDRENEKLFF. The full variable domain, rest sourced from reference TRBV15 and TRBJ1-4, is DAMVIQNPRYQVTQFGKPVTLSCSQTLNHNVMYWYQQKSSQAPKLLFHYYDKDFNNEADTPDNFQSRRPNTSFCFLDIRSPGLGDTAMYLCATSTDRENEKLFFGSGTQLSVL.

The rearrangement uses TRBV12-5 and TRBJ2-3, with D unresolved. This CDR3 spans 17 amino acids. Germline loops: CDR1 LGHNT, CDR2 FRNRAP. V was trimmed by 0 bases and J by 2 bases, leaving 15 bases between them. CDR3 loop: CASGLVGRIRATDTQYF. In nucleotides, the CDR3 is TGTGCTAGTGGTTTGGTTGGCAGGATAAGAGCCACAGATACGCAGTATTTT.

Only one count was recorded for this clone. V usage is TRBV5-1 and J usage is TRBJ2-7, with 7 nucleotides matching TRBD1. Germline V gene sequence: CDR1 SGHRS, CDR2 YFSETQ. The CDR3 sequence is 12 residues long. With 4 bases clipped from V and 5 bases from J, the junction kept 3 bases outside the gene matches. Here the CDR3 DNA reads TGCGCCAGCAGCGCGACAGGGAACGAGCAGTACTTC. Its protein product is CASSATGNEQYF.

The chain has TRBV19 and TRBJ2-7, with D perhaps matching TRBD1 (6 bases). The CDR3 contains 13 residues. V lost 5 bases, J lost 5 bases, and 13 bases lay in between. Per the germline V gene, CDR1 is LNHDA and CDR2 is SQIVND (reference sequence). This CDR3 reads CASSDRGGNEQYF. The CDR3 nucleotides read TGTGCCAGTAGTGACAGAGGGGGTAACGAGCAGTACTTC.

The rearrangement links TRBV15 to TRBJ2-1, with 10 bases matching TRBD2. The V gene's germline CDR1 is LNHNV and CDR2 YYDKDF (reference sequence). Germline trimming cut 4 bases from V and 8 bases from J; bases unmatched to any gene: 5. The CDR3 is 14 residues long. The CDR3 reads CATSTSGRSYEQFF. For the CDR3, the DNA is TGTGCCACCAGCACTAGCGGGAGATCCTATGAGCAGTTCTTC.

The V and J genes are TRBV23-1 and TRBJ2-2; 7 nucleotides align to TRBD1. TRBV23-1 is noted as an ORF with a role that remains uncertain. The CDR3 loop spans 18 amino acids. V lost 3 bases and J lost 1; bases outside the gene matches: 11. Here the CDR3 DNA reads TGCGCCAGCAGTCACTCTCAACCGGGACAGCTGAACACCGGGGAGCTGTTTTTT. Protein: CASSHSQPGQLNTGELFF.

A single count supports this clone. The chain couples TRBV30 to TRBJ1-5; D is possibly TRBD1 (5 bases). The V gene lost 3 bases and the J gene lost 0 bases, with 21 bases spanning the gap. The CDR3 totals 18 residues. The germline V gene encodes CDR1 GTSNPN and CDR2 SVGIG (reference sequence). The CDR3 bases are TGTGCCTGGAGCCAATTCGATGGGGCCACTTCTAGCAATCAGCCCCAGCATTTT. It specifies CAWSQFDGATSSNQPQHF.

The chain carries TRBV29-1 and TRBJ2-7; TRBD2 aligns across 7 bases. Germline-derived CDR1 and CDR2 are SQVTM and ANQGSEA. This CDR3 is built from 14 residues. Trimming took 3 bases from V and 3 from J; bases not matched to a gene: 8. This CDR3 is CSVDTAGSNYEQYF. In nucleotides, the CDR3 is TGCAGCGTTGATACAGCGGGATCAAACTACGAGCAGTACTTC.

The chain is built from TRBV27 and TRBJ1-5, with 7 positions matching TRBD1. This CDR3 is 15 amino acids long. In germline, CDR1 is MNHEY, CDR2 SMNVEV (reference sequence). Losses at the gene ends were 4 bases for V and 4 bases for J; bases not matched to a gene: 7. The DNA of the CDR3 is TGTGCCAGCAGTTGGGGTTGGGACAGTAATCAGCCCCAGCATTTT. Translation gives CASSWGWDSNQPQHF.

This rearrangement joins TRBV6-5 to TRBJ1-2; D perhaps matches TRBD1 (6 bases). Germline V gene lookup returns CDR1 MNHEY and CDR2 SVGAGI. The CDR3 has 15 amino acids. V was clipped by 5 bases and J by 6 bases, with 19 bases between them. CDR3: CASSRGVVGGDGYTF. The CDR3 DNA sequence: TGTGCCAGCAGTAGGGGAGTGGTAGGGGGGGATGGCTACACCTTC.

The V and J genes are TRBV18 and TRBJ2-7; 13 nucleotides align to TRBD2. In germline, CDR1 is KGHSH, CDR2 LQKENI. CDR3 length: 15 amino acids. V was pared by 2 bases and J by 6 bases, with 4 bases of the junction left unmatched. Here the CDR3 DNA reads TGTGCCAGCTCACCAGGACTAGCGGGAGCCCCCGAGCAGTACTTC. Protein product: CASSPGLAGAPEQYF.

The chain employs TRBV6-5 and TRBJ2-7; TRBD2 matches 8 bases. The germline CDR1 and CDR2 sequences are MNHEY and SVGAGI. V shed 0 bases and J 4 bases; nucleotides not matched to a gene: 5. The CDR3 length is 15 residues. CDR3 coding DNA: TGTGCCAGCAGTTACTCCAGCGGGAGTGTATACGAGCAGTACTTC. Protein product: CASSYSSGSVYEQYF.